The present T cell receptor (beta chain) was sequenced within a study of T cell responses to AZD1222 COVID-19 vaccine. Study results and limitations: The breadth and depth of Spike-specific TCRs increased once two AZD1222 doses had been given. Spike was spanned by vaccine-associated CD4 TCRs, with dominance at 160-218 and 743-854.

Method: immunoSEQ multiplex PCR; TCRdb's copy keeps in-frame clones and lacks some. The sample has fewer than 120,000 clones, approximately 90% seen once. Regarding this clone: Its matching antigen is unknown.

Deletions cut 4 bases from V and 3 bases from J, with 16 bases between. The CDR3 has 15 residues. CDR1 and CDR2 from the germline V gene are SGHTS and YDEGEE. The rearrangement uses TRBV5-8 and TRBJ1-2; D possibly corresponds to TRBD1 (5 bases). The receptor's source is an adult in good health. The sample in question was peripheral blood, obtained on day 0 of AZD1222 vaccination. The CDR3 region has the DNA TGTGCCAGCAGCGGTGGCAGGGTTTCTCACTATGGCTACACCTTC. Translating it yields CASSGGRVSHYGYTF.